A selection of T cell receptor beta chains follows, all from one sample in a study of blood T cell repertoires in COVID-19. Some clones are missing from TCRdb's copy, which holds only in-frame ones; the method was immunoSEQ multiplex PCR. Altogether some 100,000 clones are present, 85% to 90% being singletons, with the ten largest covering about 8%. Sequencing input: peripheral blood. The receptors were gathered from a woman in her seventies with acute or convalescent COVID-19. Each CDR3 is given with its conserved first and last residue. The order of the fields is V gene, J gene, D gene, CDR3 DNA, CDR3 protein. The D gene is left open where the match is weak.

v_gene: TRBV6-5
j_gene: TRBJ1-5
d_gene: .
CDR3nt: TGTGCCAGCAGCGGGGGGCAGGGCCATCAGCCCCAGCATTTT
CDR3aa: CASSGGQGHQPQHF

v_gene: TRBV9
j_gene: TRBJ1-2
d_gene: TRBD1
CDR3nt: TGTGCCAGCAGCGTGGGGACAGATCATGGCTACACCTTC
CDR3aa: CASSVGTDHGYTF

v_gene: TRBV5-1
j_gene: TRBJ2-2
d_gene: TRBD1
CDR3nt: TGCGCCAGCAGCTTGCGAGAAGGGGACAGGGGGTTTACCGGGGAGCTGTTTTTT
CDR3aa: CASSLREGDRGFTGELFF

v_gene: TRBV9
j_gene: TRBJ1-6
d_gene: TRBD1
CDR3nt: TGTGCCAGCAGCGTAACGGGACAGCAACCCCTCCACTTT
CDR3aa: CASSVTGQQPLHF

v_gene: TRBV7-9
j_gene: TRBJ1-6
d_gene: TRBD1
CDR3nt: TGTGCCAGCAGCTTATCGACGGGACAGGGGTTTGGATCACCCCTCCACTTT
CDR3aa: CASSLSTGQGFGSPLHF

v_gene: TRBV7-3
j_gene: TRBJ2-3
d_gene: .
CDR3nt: TGTGCCAGCAGCGCCAAAGGAGGGGCACAACGCACAGATACGCAGTATTTT
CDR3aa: CASSAKGGAQRTDTQYF

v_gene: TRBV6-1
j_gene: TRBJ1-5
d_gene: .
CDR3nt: TGTGCCAGCAGTGAAGCGTCCGCGAATCAGCCCCAGCATTTT
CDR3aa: CASSEASANQPQHF

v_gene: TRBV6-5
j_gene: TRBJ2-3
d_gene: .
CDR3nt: TGTGCCATGTCACGGGACAAGAGCACAGATACGCAGTATTTT
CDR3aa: CAMSRDKSTDTQYF

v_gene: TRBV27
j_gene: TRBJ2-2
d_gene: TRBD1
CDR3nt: TGTGCCAGCGCCAGGGGGTTCAACACCGGGGAGCTGTTTTTT
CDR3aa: CASARGFNTGELFF

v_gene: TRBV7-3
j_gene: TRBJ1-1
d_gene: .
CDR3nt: TGTGCCAGCAGCCTCCAGGCAAACACTGAAGCTTTCTTT
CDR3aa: CASSLQANTEAFF